Below, 20 T cell receptor beta chains from the same sample are listed, as sequenced in a study of cytomegalovirus exposure and HLA in healthy donors. PCR involved 60 Vbeta and 13 Jbeta primers. Generated by immunoSEQ multiplex PCR, the TCRdb table keeps only in-frame clones and is missing some. The data contain about 140,000 clones, 76% of them singletons. Sequencing was done on a sample of PBMCs. The receptors originated from a woman aged 40 to 55 in good health and CMV-seronegative.

The CDR3 DNA sequence: TGTGCCAGCAGCTGGGGACTAGCGGGGGGTCCGGGCTACAATGAGCAGTTCTTC. Its translation: CASSWGLAGGPGYNEQFF. The rearrangement links TRBV5-4 to TRBJ2-1; 15 bases align to TRBD2. The J segment lost 3 bases and the V segment lost 3 bases, leaving 7 bases of the junction unmatched. Germline loops: CDR1 SGHNT, CDR2 YYREEE (reference sequence). There are 18 residues in the CDR3.

V usage is TRBV19 and J usage is TRBJ1-1; D is perhaps TRBD1 (6 bases). This CDR3 spans 12 amino acids. Between the trimmed V and J ends, which lost 11 bases and 10 bases, there was a span of 20 bases. Germline V lookup: CDR1 LNHDA, CDR2 SQIVND (reference sequence). The CDR3 sequence is CASSYLLGGAFF. The CDR3 bases are TGTGCCTCCTCCTACCTATTAGGGGGAGCTTTCTTT.

This chain links TRBV11-2 with TRBJ2-3; maybe TRBD2 (7 bases). Germline V lookup: CDR1 SGHAT, CDR2 FQNNGV. V was trimmed by 5 bases and J by 1 base, leaving 22 bases between them. CDR3 size: 18 residues. Here the CDR3 reads CASSVPKGGARGTDTQYF. DNA of the CDR3: TGTGCCAGCAGCGTTCCCAAGGGGGGGGCTAGGGGCACAGATACGCAGTATTTT. Complete variable domain (other parts from reference TRBV11-2 and TRBJ2-3): EAGVAQSPRYKIIEKRQSVAFWCNPISGHATLYWYQQILGQGPKLLIQFQNNGVVDDSQLPKDRFSAERLKGVDSTLKIQPAKLEDSAVYLCASSVPKGGARGTDTQYFGPGTRLTVL.

The chain has TRBV19 and TRBJ1-5; unclear D gene. The CDR3 is 16 amino acids. Germline V gives CDR1 LNHDA, CDR2 SQIVND (reference sequence). V lost 3 bases, J lost 3 bases, and 15 bases lay in between. Here the CDR3 DNA reads TGTGCCAGTAGTATGCGGGGTTCGGGTAACAATCAGCCCCAGCATTTT. Amino acids: CASSMRGSGNNQPQHF. The whole variable domain, remainder taken from reference TRBV19 and TRBJ1-5, is DGGITQSPKYLFRKEGQNVTLSCEQNLNHDAMYWYRQDPGQGLRLIYYSQIVNDFQKGDIAEGYSVSREKKESFPLTVTSAQKNPTAFYLCASSMRGSGNNQPQHFGDGTRLSIL.

The chain has TRBV10-2 and TRBJ2-1; 14 bases fit TRBD2. The CDR3 extends over 16 amino acids. V lost 3 bases, J lost 7 bases, and 5 bases stayed unmatched. Germline V gives CDR1 WSHSY, CDR2 SAAADI. The CDR3 loop reads CASSDRLAGGHNEQFF. The CDR3 nucleotides read TGCGCCAGCAGTGATCGACTAGCGGGGGGGCATAATGAGCAGTTCTTC.

The CDR3 region has the DNA TGTGCCAGCGGGAGAGCAGCAGGCAATCAGCCCCAGCATTTT. The encoded protein is CASGRAAGNQPQHF. V gene TRBV9 combines with J gene TRBJ1-5; D not certain. This CDR3 is built from 14 residues. The germline gives CDR1 SGDLS, CDR2 YYNGEE. The ends were cut back, 7 bases at V and 2 bases at J, with 13 bases in the middle.

The chain recombines TRBV5-1 with TRBJ2-5; possibly TRBD1 for D (5 bases). This CDR3 is built from 15 residues. Trimming cost V 7 bases and J 1 base, with 17 bases left between them. Germline loops: CDR1 SGHRS, CDR2 YFSETQ. Here the CDR3 DNA reads TGCGCCAGCCAAGCTCAGGGCCTGACCCAAGAGACCCAGTACTTC. This codes for CASQAQGLTQETQYF.

The V gene is TRBV5-4, the J gene TRBJ1-4; 10 nucleotides agree with TRBD1. The germline CDR1 and CDR2 sequences are SGHNT and YYREEE (reference sequence). The CDR3 is 18 residues long. V lost 1 base to trimming and J lost 2 bases; unmatched junction nucleotides: 8. The CDR3 DNA reads TGTGCCAGCAGCTTGTGGGGGACAGGGGAAGTGACTAATGAAAAACTGTTTTTT. It yields the protein CASSLWGTGEVTNEKLFF.

The rearrangement uses TRBV28 and TRBJ2-5; D is ambiguous. Trimming left V 7 bases short and J 2 bases short, with 11 bases between. Per germline, CDR1 MDHEN and CDR2 SYDVKM. This CDR3 is 13 amino acids long. CDR3 sequence reads: CASKNSDQETQYF. The CDR3 DNA reads TGTGCCAGCAAGAACAGTGATCAAGAGACCCAGTACTTC. Drawing the rest from reference TRBV28 and TRBJ2-5, the complete variable domain is DVKVTQSSRYLVKRTGEKVFLECVQDMDHENMFWYRQDPGLGLRLIYFSYDVKMKEKGDIPEGYSVSREKKERFSLILESASTNQTSMYLCASKNSDQETQYFGPGTRLLVL.

This chain joins TRBV6-5 and TRBJ1-6; TRBD1 aligns across 9 bases. The germline V gene has CDR1 MNHEY and CDR2 SVGAGI. This CDR3 region has 16 residues. V lost 2 bases and J lost 7; bases outside the gene matches: 6. The CDR3 reads CASSYRTGGANSPLHF. The CDR3 DNA follows: TGTGCCAGCAGTTACCGAACAGGGGGCGCGAATTCACCCCTCCACTTT.

J is TRBJ2-7 and V is TRBV7-2; 12 bases map to TRBD2. Germline CDR1 and CDR2: SGHTA and FQGNSA. Losses at the gene ends were 6 bases for V and 5 bases for J; bases not matched to a gene: 8. CDR3 length: 15 residues. The CDR3 reads CASRPRLAGDHEQYF. In nucleotides, the CDR3 is TGTGCCAGCAGGCCTAGACTAGCGGGAGACCACGAGCAGTACTTC.

The chain carries TRBV28 and TRBJ1-2, with D possibly being TRBD1 (6 bases). The length of the CDR3 is 14 residues. Trimming stripped 3 bases from V and 3 bases from J, with 11 bases between. Germline V gives CDR1 MDHEN, CDR2 SYDVKM. The CDR3 nucleotides are TGTGCCAGCAGTTTGGGGGGGCAGGACTATGGCTACACCTTC. It codes for CASSLGGQDYGYTF.

This CDR3 reads CSAEGAQQYF. CDR3 bases: TGCAGTGCTGAGGGAGCGCAGCAGTACTTC. The V and J genes are TRBV20-1 and TRBJ2-7, with D perhaps matching TRBD2 (5 bases). CDR1 and CDR2 (germline): DFQATT, SNEGSKA (reference sequence). The CDR3 spans 10 residues. The V end lost 5 bases, the J end lost 8 bases, and 10 bases lay between the germline ends.

The gene calls are TRBV11-3 and TRBJ2-3, with 11 positions matching TRBD2. CDR1 and CDR2 from the germline V gene are SGHNT and YENEEA. This CDR3 region has 16 residues. With 5 bases clipped from V and 0 bases from J, the junction kept 4 bases outside the gene matches. The CDR3 protein is CASSPGTSGSTDTQYF. Here the CDR3 DNA reads TGTGCCAGCAGCCCGGGGACTAGCGGAAGCACAGATACGCAGTATTTT.

This clone has just a few counts. J is TRBJ2-1 and V is TRBV6-5; 7 positions agree with TRBD2. V was pared by 0 bases and J by 12 bases, with 8 bases of the junction left unmatched. This CDR3 region has 14 residues. The germline CDR1 and CDR2 sequences are MNHEY and SVGAGI. This CDR3 reads CASSYSRTSPGQFF. The CDR3 bases are TGTGCCAGCAGTTACTCTAGGACTAGTCCTGGGCAGTTCTTC.

As regards this clone: One end of the junction does not line up with germline, which may come from a read error. The chain combines TRBV7-9 with TRBJ1-2, with D tentatively TRBD1 (5 bases). The CDR3 runs 13 residues. The germline gives CDR1 SEHNR, CDR2 FQNEAQ (reference sequence). In DNA form, the CDR3 reads TGTTCCAGCAGCCGACAGCCCTGGAGTGTCTACACCTTC. Translating it yields CSSSRQPWSVYTF.

CDR3 nucleotides: TGCGCCAGCAGCTTGGAGCTTACCTACAATGAGCAGTTCTTC. Its translation: CASSLELTYNEQFF. This chain joins TRBV5-1 and TRBJ2-1, with D unresolved. The CDR3 spans 14 residues. CDR1 is SGHRS and CDR2 is YFSETQ in the germline V gene. V lost 0 bases to trimming and J lost 2 bases, with 6 bases between them.

This rearrangement joins TRBV18 to TRBJ1-1; a weak D match, TRBD1 (6 bases). The germline V gene has CDR1 KGHSH and CDR2 LQKENI. This CDR3 has 12 residues. Trimming removed 6 bases from V and 7 bases from J, with 12 bases in between. The CDR3, as DNA: TGTGCCAGCTCCCGACAGGTTGGTGAAGCTTTCTTT. Protein: CASSRQVGEAFF.

The chain couples TRBV5-4 to TRBJ2-3; maybe TRBD2 (6 bases). With 4 bases removed from V and 2 bases from J, the gap between germline ends came to 17 bases. Germline CDR1 reads SGHNT; CDR2 reads YYREEE (reference sequence). The CDR3 sequence is 16 residues long. The CDR3 is CASSGWTTQATDTQYF. Here the CDR3 DNA reads TGTGCCAGCAGCGGATGGACTACCCAGGCCACAGATACGCAGTATTTT.

V usage is TRBV4-1 and J usage is TRBJ1-3, with D tentatively TRBD1 (5 bases). Germline CDR1 MGHRA, CDR2 YSYEKL. Deletions cut 0 bases from V and 8 bases from J, with 23 bases between. The CDR3 has 18 amino acids. CDR3 in amino acids: CASSQDRQTSLTGDTIYF. Here the CDR3 DNA reads TGCGCCAGCAGCCAAGATAGACAGACCTCCCTTACTGGGGACACCATATATTTT.